This entry is about one TCR beta chain. Being one base from a much bigger clone, this may be a read error. The sample belongs to a study of T cells after yellow fever vaccination. TCRdb passed the 5' RACE reads through MiXCR, listing each CDR3 protein once. The table includes some 23,000 distinct CDR3 sequences, approximately 3.2% detected once. CDR3 length equals 14 residues. V lost 3 bases to trimming and J lost 6 bases, with 12 bases between them. The germline V gene encodes CDR1 SGHTA and CDR2 FQGNSA. The chain is built from TRBV7-2 and TRBJ1-5; the D gene is possibly TRBD1 (5 bases). The sample in question was PBMCs, either bulk or a sorted T-cell subset (CD4+, CD8+, memory, or dextramer-sorted; not recorded which), obtained more than 35 days after the first yellow fever vaccination. The receptor's source is a man aged 18 to 35 who received the YFV17D yellow fever vaccine. Written as DNA, the CDR3 is TGTGCCAGCAGCTTGGGACCCCTCGGTCAGCCCCAGCATTTT. Its translation is CASSLGPLGQPQHF.